A selection of T cell receptor beta chains follows, all from one sample in a study of shared clonotypes between healthy human individuals. Here immunoSEQ multiplex PCR was the method, and the copy in TCRdb shows in-frame clones only, minus some. In the table there are 2 million to 2.5 million clones, 90% to 97% of which are singletons. Sequencing was performed on naive CD4+ T cells sorted from blood. Receptor source: a man between 18 and 35 years old in good health. CDR3s include the opening cysteine and the closing phenylalanine or tryptophan. Fields, in order: D gene, J gene, V gene, clone size, CDR3 protein, CDR3 DNA. D genes are given only for firm matches. Some rows mark clone size as missing; the rest say once, few, many or name a class of expanded clone.

TRBD2 TRBJ2-3 TRBV11-2 . CASSLIAGRTDTQYF TGTGCCAGCAGCTTAATAGCGGGCCGCACAGATACGCAGTATTTT
TRBD2 TRBJ2-1 TRBV7-9 . CASSKGLASSYNEQFF TGTGCCAGCAGCAAGGGACTAGCGAGCTCCTACAATGAGCAGTTCTTC
TRBD2 TRBJ2-5 TRBV6-5 once CASSSGLASVKTQYF TGTGCCAGCAGCTCGGGACTAGCGTCTGTAAAGACCCAGTACTTC
. TRBJ1-2 TRBV6-1 . CASSNRGHYGYTF TGTGCCAGCAGTAACCGGGGCCACTATGGCTACACCTTC
. TRBJ1-2 TRBV2 . CASRGQALYGYTF TGTGCCAGCAGGGGGCAGGCCCTCTATGGCTACACCTTC
TRBD1 TRBJ2-7 TRBV9 . CASSDTGQGSREQYF TGTGCCAGCAGCGACACGGGACAGGGTTCCCGCGAGCAGTACTTC
. TRBJ1-2 TRBV6-7 . CASSYYRELPTNYGYTF TGTGCCAGCAGTTACTACAGGGAGCTACCTACTAACTATGGCTACACCTTC
. TRBJ1-2 TRBV5-6 . CASSGQGYGYTF TGTGCCAGCAGCGGGCAGGGCTATGGCTACACCTTC
. TRBJ2-1 TRBV21-1 . CASSLLAGEQFF TGTGCCAGCAGCTTACTAGCGGGGGAGCAATTCTTC
. TRBJ2-7 TRBV13 . CASSFSLISGFYEQYF TGTGCCAGCAGCTTCTCCTTGATAAGCGGCTTCTACGAGCAGTACTTC
. TRBJ2-2 TRBV2 few CASMNRELFF TGTGCCAGCATGAATCGGGAGCTGTTTTTT
TRBD1 TRBJ1-5 TRBV27 . CASRRAGGLNSNQPQHF TGTGCCAGCAGAAGGGCAGGGGGCCTAAATAGCAATCAGCCCCAGCATTTT
TRBD2 TRBJ2-1 TRBV30 . CAWSGRGLAGSNEQFF TGTGCCTGGAGTGGCCGGGGACTAGCGGGAAGTAATGAGCAGTTCTTC
. TRBJ2-2 TRBV7-2 . CASSLAAGTGELFF TGTGCCAGCAGCTTAGCGGCGGGGACCGGGGAGCTGTTTTTT
. TRBJ1-3 TRBV6-5 . CASSYGTGNTIYF TGTGCCAGCAGTTACGGGACGGGAAACACCATATATTTT
TRBD1 TRBJ1-5 TRBV19 . CASSSPTGGLGNQPQHF TGTGCCAGTAGTTCCCCGACAGGGGGACTCGGCAATCAGCCCCAGCATTTT
TRBD2 TRBJ2-1 TRBV30 . CAWNFRGGRGGEQFF TGTGCCTGGAACTTTAGGGGCGGGAGGGGAGGTGAGCAGTTCTTC
TRBD1 TRBJ2-2 TRBV10-3 . CAISEQGDRAVSNTGELFF TGTGCCATCAGTGAGCAGGGGGACAGAGCCGTTTCGAACACCGGGGAGCTGTTTTTT
TRBD2 TRBJ2-7 TRBV6-5 . CASIRLAGPYEQYF TGTGCCAGCATCAGACTAGCGGGCCCCTACGAGCAGTACTTC
. TRBJ1-5 TRBV7-2 . CASSFDRTSNQPQHF TGTGCCAGCAGCTTCGACAGGACGAGCAATCAGCCCCAGCATTTT
. TRBJ1-6 TRBV5-4 . CASSFLGRGENSPLHF TGTGCCAGCAGCTTCCTCGGGCGGGGCGAGAATTCACCCCTCCACTTT
. TRBJ2-1 TRBV7-9 . CASSLDLRTLTYNEQFF TGTGCCAGCAGCTTAGATCTGAGGACCCTCACCTACAATGAGCAGTTCTTC
TRBD2 TRBJ2-3 TRBV7-3 . CASSLGDGLAGYTQYF TGTGCCAGCAGCTTAGGCGACGGGCTAGCGGGGTATACGCAGTATTTT
TRBD2 TRBJ2-7 TRBV7-9 . CASSEPGLAGAVQYF TGTGCCAGCAGCGAACCGGGACTAGCGGGAGCAGTGCAGTACTTC
TRBD1 TRBJ1-4 TRBV28 . CASSFGTANEKLFF TGTGCCAGCAGTTTTGGGACAGCTAATGAAAAACTGTTTTTT
. TRBJ2-2 TRBV11-3 . CASSTDGTGELFF TGTGCCAGCAGCACCGACGGCACCGGGGAGCTGTTTTTT
. TRBJ1-1 TRBV9 . CASSPNTRASTEAFF TGTGCCAGCAGCCCTAACACCAGGGCGAGCACTGAAGCTTTCTTT
TRBD1 TRBJ2-7 TRBV7-7 . CASSTQTGGIGEQYF TGTGCTAGCAGCACCCAGACAGGGGGGATAGGGGAGCAGTACTTC
. TRBJ2-7 TRBV9 . CASSRGGQQYEQYF TGTGCCAGCAGCCGCGGGGGACAGCAATACGAGCAGTACTTC
. TRBJ2-3 TRBV10-3 . CAISEGTDTQYF TGTGCCATCAGTGAAGGGACAGATACGCAGTATTTT
. TRBJ2-7 TRBV30 . CAWREPGRTPTYEQYF TGTGCCTGGAGGGAACCGGGACGCACGCCTACCTACGAGCAGTACTTC
. TRBJ2-2 TRBV14 . CASSQNRATGELFF TGTGCCAGCAGCCAGAACCGGGCAACCGGGGAGCTGTTTTTT
TRBD1 TRBJ1-1 TRBV7-9 . CASRGFFGQGRNTEAFF TGTGCCAGCAGGGGGTTCTTTGGACAGGGCCGGAACACTGAAGCTTTCTTT
. TRBJ2-2 TRBV11-2 . CASSPRQFYTGELFF TGTGCCAGCAGCCCAAGACAGTTTTACACCGGGGAGCTGTTTTTT
TRBD2 TRBJ2-7 TRBV5-1 . CASSLGALAGVYEQYF TGCGCCAGCAGCTTGGGGGCACTAGCGGGAGTCTACGAGCAGTACTTC
. TRBJ2-5 TRBV5-6 . CASSLGQGRETQYF TGTGCCAGCAGCTTGGGTCAGGGCCGAGAGACCCAGTACTTC
. TRBJ1-5 TRBV19 . CASSIGGAQPQHF TGTGCCAGTAGTATTGGGGGGGCTCAGCCCCAGCATTTT
TRBD1 TRBJ2-7 TRBV19 . CASSKGQGWSSYEQYF TGTGCCAGTAGTAAGGGACAGGGGTGGAGCTCCTACGAGCAGTACTTC
. TRBJ1-1 TRBV9 . CASSVVQGEAFF TGTGCCAGCAGCGTCGTACAGGGAGAAGCTTTCTTT
. TRBJ1-1 TRBV6-5 . CASSYSTDRNTEAFF TGTGCCAGCAGTTACTCTACCGACAGAAACACTGAAGCTTTCTTT
TRBD2 TRBJ2-7 TRBV7-8 . CASTQKERLARDEQYF TGTGCCAGCACCCAAAAAGAAAGACTAGCGAGGGACGAGCAGTACTTC
TRBD2 TRBJ2-7 TRBV11-2 . CASSLRPGGRAYEQYF TGTGCCAGCAGCTTACGGCCGGGCGGGAGGGCCTACGAGCAGTACTTC
. TRBJ1-5 TRBV28 . CASSFQAGNWQPQHF TGTGCCAGCAGTTTTCAGGCGGGTAATTGGCAGCCCCAGCATTTT
TRBD2 TRBJ2-2 TRBV2 . CASSDIELAGGTGELFF TGTGCCAGCAGTGATATTGAACTAGCGGGAGGAACCGGGGAGCTGTTTTTT
. TRBJ1-6 TRBV28 . CASTYNNSPLHF TGTGCCAGCACCTATAATAATTCACCCCTCCACTTT
. TRBJ1-6 TRBV7-9 . CASSAPGASPLHF TGTGCCAGCAGCGCCCCGGGCGCTTCACCCCTCCACTTT
. TRBJ2-2 TRBV5-4 . CASSLGSGNTGELFF TGTGCCAGCAGCTTAGGAAGCGGGAACACCGGGGAGCTGTTTTTT
TRBD2 TRBJ2-7 TRBV5-4 . CASSAGTSGGVYEQYF TGTGCCAGCAGCGCCGGGACTAGCGGGGGGGTTTACGAGCAGTACTTC
. TRBJ1-1 TRBV5-6 . CASSRGVATEAFF TGTGCCAGCAGCCGGGGGGTCGCCACTGAAGCTTTCTTT
TRBD2 TRBJ2-1 TRBV2 few CASSGLANEQFF TGTGCCAGCAGTGGACTAGCCAATGAGCAGTTCTTC
. TRBJ1-6 TRBV10-3 . CAIGPDGNSPLHF TGTGCCATCGGACCGGACGGTAATTCACCCCTCCACTTT
. TRBJ2-7 TRBV6-5 . CATLNPTALEQYF TGTGCCACCCTGAACCCGACAGCCCTTGAGCAGTACTTC
. TRBJ2-1 TRBV9 . CASSTTDQSYNEQFF TGTGCCAGCAGCACGACTGACCAGTCCTACAATGAGCAGTTCTTC
. TRBJ2-7 TRBV18 . CASSPLKAVTTYEQYF TGTGCCAGCTCACCACTGAAAGCGGTAACAACCTACGAGCAGTACTTC
. TRBJ1-2 TRBV2 . CASSESDSYYGYTF TGTGCCAGCAGTGAAAGCGACAGTTACTATGGCTACACCTTC
. TRBJ2-2 TRBV18 . CASSPTVTNTGELFF TGTGCCAGCTCCCCGACGGTGACGAACACCGGGGAGCTGTTTTTT